This entry lists 16 T cell receptor beta chains sequenced from one sample in a study of blood T cells in healthy people across ages. Then a second PCR, running about 6 to 12 cycles, was carried out with a sample-barcoded 5' primer and a J-beta primer mix. TCRdb reanalysed the 5' RACE reads using MiXCR and keeps one entry per CDR3 protein. The sample consists of over a million distinct CDR3 sequences, approximately 25% of them appearing once. This sample also belongs to another study, concerning T cells of mothers and their children.

Sequenced sample: blood. Receptors originate from a girl aged 2-10 years in good health.

The rearrangement joins TRBV7-2 to TRBJ2-7, with 7 bases identical to TRBD1. The CDR3 is 14 amino acids. The J segment lost 6 bases and the V segment lost 1 base, leaving 6 bases of the junction unmatched. CDR1 and CDR2 (germline): SGHTA, FQGNSA. CDR3 loop: CASSLGGTDREQYF. The CDR3 DNA is TGTGCCAGCAGCTTAGGAGGGACAGACCGCGAGCAGTACTTC.

This clonotype was seen only a few times. The genes are TRBV5-1 and TRBJ2-3; D is possibly TRBD2 (6 bases). The CDR3 sequence is 13 residues long. Germline loops: CDR1 SGHRS, CDR2 YFSETQ. V lost 7 bases, J lost 6 bases, and 15 bases lay in between. CDR3 in amino acids: CASHTNRGDTQYF. Written as DNA, the CDR3 is TGCGCCAGCCACACCAACCGGGGGGATACGCAGTATTTT.

The chain has TRBV5-1 and TRBJ2-5; 8 nucleotides line up with TRBD2. The germline CDR1 and CDR2 sequences are SGHRS and YFSETQ. V lost 8 bases and J lost 4; bases outside the gene matches: 16. The CDR3 is made up of 16 amino acids. The CDR3 loop is CASISTSEIWGETQYF. CDR3 sequence (DNA): TGCGCCAGTATCTCGACTAGCGAGATTTGGGGAGAGACCCAGTACTTC.

The gene calls are TRBV7-9 and TRBJ1-2, with 7 bases matching TRBD1. Germline CDR1 is SEHNR and CDR2 is FQNEAQ (reference sequence). The V and J ends lost 2 bases and 3 bases, in that order; junction bases with no gene match: 9. The CDR3 runs to 16 residues. The CDR3 reads CASSLPPDRKYYGYTF. CDR3 in DNA: TGTGCCAGCAGCTTACCACCGGACAGGAAATACTATGGCTACACCTTC.

The V gene is TRBV7-9, the J gene TRBJ2-3; no clear D gene. CDR3 size: 15 residues. CDR1 SEHNR and CDR2 FQNEAQ come from the germline V gene (reference sequence). V lost 5 bases and J lost 0, with 12 bases in between. This chain's CDR3 is CASSLPSSSTDTQYF. CDR3 DNA sequence: TGTGCCAGCAGCCTACCTTCCTCAAGCACAGATACGCAGTATTTT.

The rearrangement links TRBV7-9 to TRBJ2-1; 11 bases fit TRBD2. Trimming cost V 2 bases and J 11 bases; bases outside gene matches: 14. Germline CDR1 SEHNR, CDR2 FQNEAQ (reference sequence). The CDR3 length is 17 residues. CDR3 sequence reads: CASSLFGGGLAESQQFF. DNA for the CDR3: TGTGCCAGCAGCTTATTCGGGGGGGGACTAGCGGAGTCCCAGCAGTTCTTC.

The chain employs TRBV7-2 and TRBJ1-5; D is unresolved. Germline-derived CDR1 and CDR2 are SGHTA and FQGNSA. The CDR3 is made up of 14 amino acids. Deletions cut 4 bases from V and 3 bases from J, with 10 bases between. The CDR3 DNA follows: TGTGCCAGCAGCTCAGACGGGCCCAATCAGCCCCAGCATTTT. Encoded protein: CASSSDGPNQPQHF.

This clonotype was picked up a small number of times. This chain links TRBV6-5 with TRBJ1-1; D gene ambiguous. The germline gives CDR1 MNHEY, CDR2 SVGAGI. Trimming removed 0 bases from V and 0 bases from J, with 17 bases in between. The CDR3 sequence is 18 residues long. CDR3 bases: TGTGCCAGCAGTTACTCCCTATTGTCGGGGAATCTGAACACTGAAGCTTTCTTT. It specifies CASSYSLLSGNLNTEAFF.

In its sample, this clonotype was seen a few times. This chain connects TRBV3-1 to TRBJ1-2; 7 bases agree with TRBD1. Germline CDR1 and CDR2: LGHDT and YNNKEL (reference sequence). Trimming at V came to 7 bases and at J to 2 bases, leaving 4 bases not matched to a gene. This CDR3 has 13 amino acids. CDR3 loop: CASTGQANYGYTF. The CDR3 DNA follows: TGTGCCAGCACCGGACAGGCGAACTATGGCTACACCTTC.

The V gene is TRBV7-2, the J gene TRBJ1-5; D not certain. CDR3 length: 13 residues. Trimming shortened V by 4 bases and J by 5 bases, and 9 bases separated the two germline ends. Germline values: CDR1 SGHTA, CDR2 FQGNSA. CDR3 in amino acids: CASSYDWDQPQHF. The CDR3 DNA sequence: TGTGCCAGCAGCTACGACTGGGATCAGCCCCAGCATTTT.

The chain couples TRBV29-1 to TRBJ2-5; 7 nucleotides match TRBD2. The tail of the sequence fits TRBJ2-1 better, so the J call may be wrong. There are 14 residues in the CDR3. Germline loops: CDR1 SQVTM, CDR2 ANQGSEA. Written as DNA, the CDR3 is TGCAGCGTTGTTAGAGCGGGGTTCGGAGATGAGCAGTTCTTC. Its protein is CSVVRAGFGDEQFF.

The chain employs TRBV11-1 and TRBJ1-1; no clear D gene. Germline lookup yields CDR1 SGHAT and CDR2 FQDESV (reference sequence). Trimming pared 7 bases from V and 4 bases from J, leaving 13 bases between. This CDR3 is 13 amino acids long. The CDR3 DNA sequence: TGTGCCAGCACCCAAGGGATTAGCACTGAAGCTTTCTTT. Encoded protein: CASTQGISTEAFF.

The table lists this clonotype with a few counts. This chain joins TRBV29-1 and TRBJ2-1, with 8 nucleotides matching TRBD1. Germline V gene data show CDR1 as SQVTM and CDR2 as ANQGSEA. Trimming removed 4 bases from V and 3 bases from J; junction bases left unmatched: 2. CDR3 length equals 13 residues. As DNA, the CDR3 is TGCAGCGTTGCGGGACAGGTCTACAATGAGCAGTTCTTC. Protein sequence: CSVAGQVYNEQFF.

This chain uses TRBV7-8 with TRBJ2-4, with a weak D call TRBD2 (7 bases). This CDR3 has 15 amino acids. Germline CDR1 SGHVS, CDR2 FQNEAQ. V was pared by 0 bases and J by 6 bases, with 12 bases between. This CDR3 is CASSLAGRGANIQYF. Written as DNA, the CDR3 is TGTGCCAGCAGCTTAGCAGGGAGGGGGGCAAACATTCAGTACTTC.

The chain recombines TRBV4-2 with TRBJ2-1; 12 nucleotides agree with TRBD2. V lost 1 base, J lost 6 bases, and 4 bases stayed unmatched. In germline, CDR1 is LGHNA, CDR2 YNFKEQ. This CDR3 contains 16 residues. The CDR3 spells CASSQVLAGGTNEQFF. In nucleotides, the CDR3 is TGTGCCAGCAGCCAAGTACTAGCGGGAGGAACCAATGAGCAGTTCTTC.

This clonotype was observed many times. V usage is TRBV28 and J usage is TRBJ2-2; 7 bases are a match to TRBD1. The CDR3 has 15 amino acids. Trimming cost V 2 bases and J 0 bases; bases outside gene matches: 0. Germline V lookup: CDR1 MDHEN, CDR2 SYDVKM. The CDR3, as DNA: TGTGCCAGCAGTTTACAGGGGGCGAACACCGGGGAGCTGTTTTTT. This codes for CASSLQGANTGELFF. The entire variable domain, with the rest obtained from reference TRBV28 and TRBJ2-2, is as follows: DVKVTQSSRYLVKRTGEKVFLECVQDMDHENMFWYRQDPGLGLRLIYFSYDVKMKEKGDIPEGYSVSREKKERFSLILESASTNQTSMYLCASSLQGANTGELFFGEGSRLTVL.